The TCR beta chain under discussion was sequenced for a study of blood T cell repertoires in COVID-19. Study context: Acute-phase and convalescent COVID-19 samples originated in the United States, Italy and Spain. In each case, the material was cDNA or gDNA derived from T cells, B-cell-depleted T cells, or PBMCs.

This clone was detected many times. Methods used by the authors: The authors estimated nucleated cell counts from reference gene primer amplification. Clones were read by immunoSEQ multiplex PCR, and TCRdb kept only the in-frame ones, dropping some. V and J calls and clone size are copied from that table; D and trimming were computed from the DNA. The profile covers over 400,000 clones, with around 86% appearing a single time and 1.4% taken by the ten largest. Germline V gene lookup returns CDR1 MNHEY and CDR2 SVGAGI. The CDR3 covers 14 residues. J lost 5 bases, V lost 6 bases, and 5 bases had no gene match.

This receptor was obtained from a woman aged 25 to 39 with active or convalescent COVID-19. The sample taken for sequencing was peripheral blood. This chain joins TRBV6-5 and TRBJ2-2; 8 bases line up with TRBD1. The CDR3 DNA sequence: TGTGCCAGCAGGGACAGGGTAGGGACCGGGGAGCTGTTTTTT. Amino acid sequence: CASRDRVGTGELFF.